The present T cell receptor beta chain was sequenced within a study of shared clonotypes between healthy human individuals. About this clone itself: The antigen is undetermined.

Overall study results and limits: When compared with the clonotypes that were shared by all four sorted-subset donors, the non-shared clonotypes turned out to have lower generation probabilities.

The method was immunoSEQ multiplex PCR; TCRdb's version includes in-frame clones alone and lacks a portion of them. The sample carries some 2.3 million clones, over 90% recorded once. The specimen was naive CD4+ T cells from PBMCs. Regarding subset: CD45RA+ positively selected. This TCR derives from a man aged 18-30 years in good health. Some clones in this sample may be carry-over from other donors' samples.

The CDR3, as DNA: TGTGCCAGCAGCGTCACAGGGTACCCACCCCTTATCTACGAGCAGTACTTC. It codes for CASSVTGYPPLIYEQYF. This rearrangement joins TRBV28 to TRBJ2-7, with TRBD1 as a possible D gene (6 bases). This CDR3 region has 17 residues. CDR1 and CDR2 (germline): MDHEN, SYDVKM. The germline V and J ends were trimmed by 6 bases and 3 bases, with 24 bases remaining between them.